This T cell receptor (beta chain) was profiled in a study of cytotoxic CD8 clonotypes in ibrutinib-treated CLL. Study background: Results showed 25 or so partial and 2 complete responses; following median approximately 68 months, approximately 14 remained remitted, roughly 12 advanced. Response sampling came at median roughly a year of treatment, ranging roughly 6 to 36 months. Study conclusions and caveats: Against age-matched healthy donors, baseline clonality ran higher and tracked circulating CD8+ T-cell counts. The clonality went up when patients responded to ibrutinib and dropped back toward baseline at progression.

The CDR3 runs 14 residues. The V segment lost 5 bases and the J segment 4 bases; nucleotides outside the gene matches: 3. Germline CDR1 LNHDA, CDR2 SQIVND (reference sequence). Regarding this clone: Its antigen is currently unknown.

Produced via immunoSEQ multiplex PCR; TCRdb's table is partial and in-frame only. The profile shows tens of thousands of clones, about 75% of them singletons. The clonotype was recovered from a human donor with chronic lymphocytic leukemia. The rearrangement joins TRBV19 to TRBJ2-3; 10 bases are a match to TRBD2. The sample consisted of PBMCs, taken before ibrutinib treatment. CDR3 nucleotide sequence: TGTGCCAGTAGTTCTAGCGGGAGCCCAGATACGCAGTATTTT. This gives the protein CASSSSGSPDTQYF.